This T cell receptor (beta chain) was retrieved from a study of T cells in Graves' hyperthyroidism and ophthalmopathy. Findings of the study overall: Classification by a 13 V-J model distinguished ophthalmopathy from stable hyperthyroidism.

RNA transcripts gave rise to amplified TCR beta CDR3 regions. First-round RT-PCR targeting the TCR CDR3 was performed with the HTBI primer set. TCRdb re-derived calls from the multiplex PCR reads in MiXCR, one entry per CDR3 protein. The sample holds about half a million distinct CDR3 sequences, 20% to 25% seen once. On this clonotype: Its antigen is unidentified.

Losses at the gene ends were 1 base for V and 2 bases for J; bases not matched to a gene: 9. Germline CDR1 reads SGHVS; CDR2 reads FQNEAQ. This CDR3 has 17 amino acids. Diagnoses rested on clinical symptoms, serum thyroxine and TRAb, thyroid ultrasound and orbital computed tomography. PBMCs were derived from 9.5 to 10 ml fresh peripheral blood. This clonotype originated in a woman aged 65 to 85 with Graves' ophthalmopathy. Material for sequencing was blood. The chain uses TRBV7-8 and TRBJ1-2, with TRBD1 matching 8 bases. CDR3 protein: CASSLDRAGGANYGYTF. DNA of the CDR3: TGTGCCAGCAGCTTAGATAGGGCAGGGGGCGCAAACTATGGCTACACCTTC.